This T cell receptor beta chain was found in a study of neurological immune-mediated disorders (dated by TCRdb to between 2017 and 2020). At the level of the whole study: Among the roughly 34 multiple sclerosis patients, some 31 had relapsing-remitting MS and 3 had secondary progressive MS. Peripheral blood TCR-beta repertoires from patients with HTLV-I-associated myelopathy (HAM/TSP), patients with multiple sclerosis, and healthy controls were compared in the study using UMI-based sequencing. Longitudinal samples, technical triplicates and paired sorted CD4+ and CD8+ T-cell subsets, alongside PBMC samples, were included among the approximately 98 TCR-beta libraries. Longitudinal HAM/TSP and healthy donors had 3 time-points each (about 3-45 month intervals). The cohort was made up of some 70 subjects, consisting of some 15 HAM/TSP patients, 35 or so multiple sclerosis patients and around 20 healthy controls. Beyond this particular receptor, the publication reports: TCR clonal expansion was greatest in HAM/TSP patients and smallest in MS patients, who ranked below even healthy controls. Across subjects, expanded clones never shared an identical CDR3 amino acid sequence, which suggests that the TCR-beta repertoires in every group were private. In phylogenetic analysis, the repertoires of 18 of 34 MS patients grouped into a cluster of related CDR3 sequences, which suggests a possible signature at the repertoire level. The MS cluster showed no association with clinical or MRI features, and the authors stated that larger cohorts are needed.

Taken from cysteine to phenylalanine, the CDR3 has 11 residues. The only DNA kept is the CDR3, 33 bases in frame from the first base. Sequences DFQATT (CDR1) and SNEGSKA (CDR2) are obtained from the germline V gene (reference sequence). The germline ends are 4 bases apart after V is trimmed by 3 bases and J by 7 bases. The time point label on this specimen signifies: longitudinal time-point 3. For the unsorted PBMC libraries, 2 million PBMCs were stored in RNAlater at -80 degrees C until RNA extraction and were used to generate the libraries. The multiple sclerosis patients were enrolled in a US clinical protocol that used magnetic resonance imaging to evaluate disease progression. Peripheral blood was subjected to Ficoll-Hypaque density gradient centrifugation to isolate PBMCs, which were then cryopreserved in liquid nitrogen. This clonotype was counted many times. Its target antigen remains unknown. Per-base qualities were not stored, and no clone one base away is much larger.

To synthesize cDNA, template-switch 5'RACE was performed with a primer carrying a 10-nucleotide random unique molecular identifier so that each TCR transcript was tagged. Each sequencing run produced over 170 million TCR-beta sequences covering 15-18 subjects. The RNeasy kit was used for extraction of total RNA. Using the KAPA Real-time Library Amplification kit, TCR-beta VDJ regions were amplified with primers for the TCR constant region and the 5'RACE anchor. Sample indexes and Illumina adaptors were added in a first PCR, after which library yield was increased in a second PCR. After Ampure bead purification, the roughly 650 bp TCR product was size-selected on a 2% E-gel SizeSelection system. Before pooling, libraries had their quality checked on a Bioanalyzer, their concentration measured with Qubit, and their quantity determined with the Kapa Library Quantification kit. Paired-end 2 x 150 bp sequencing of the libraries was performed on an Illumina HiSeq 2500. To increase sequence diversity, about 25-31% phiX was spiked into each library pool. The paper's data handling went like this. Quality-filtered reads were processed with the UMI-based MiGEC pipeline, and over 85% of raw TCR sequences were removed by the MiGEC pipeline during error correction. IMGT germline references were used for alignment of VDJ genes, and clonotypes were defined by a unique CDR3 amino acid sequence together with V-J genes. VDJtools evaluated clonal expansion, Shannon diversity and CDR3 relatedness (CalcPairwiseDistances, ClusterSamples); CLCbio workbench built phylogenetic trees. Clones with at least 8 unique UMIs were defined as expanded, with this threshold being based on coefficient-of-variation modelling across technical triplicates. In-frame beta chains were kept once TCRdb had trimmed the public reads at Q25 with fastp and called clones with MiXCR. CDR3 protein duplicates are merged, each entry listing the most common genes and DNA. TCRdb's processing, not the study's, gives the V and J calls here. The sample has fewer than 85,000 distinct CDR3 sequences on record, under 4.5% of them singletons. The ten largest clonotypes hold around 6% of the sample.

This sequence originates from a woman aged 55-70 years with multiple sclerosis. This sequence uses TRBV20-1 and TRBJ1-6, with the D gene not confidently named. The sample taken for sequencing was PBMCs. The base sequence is TGCAGTGCTAGCTCGAATTCACCCCTCCACTTT. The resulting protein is CSASSNSPLHF.